The sequence of this T cell receptor beta chain was determined in a study of blood T cell repertoires in COVID-19. Across the study: COVID-19 samples, acute and convalescent, were from the United States, Italy and Spain. Sources were T cells, B-cell-depleted T cells, or PBMCs; the material itself was cDNA or gDNA.

The authors' processing: How many nucleated cells were present was estimated from reference gene primer amplification. The method was immunoSEQ multiplex PCR; TCRdb's version includes in-frame clones alone and lacks a portion of them. D and trimming come from the DNA, and the V and J calls and clone size come from that table. The sample lists 150,000 to 200,000 clones, roughly four fifths occurring once. The CDR3 is made up of 15 amino acids. Trimming left V 10 bases short and J 1 base short, with 19 bases between. The germline V gene has CDR1 ENHRY and CDR2 SYGVKD. This receptor was taken from a woman aged 80 or older with acute or convalescent COVID-19. This chain uses TRBV10-3 with TRBJ1-1; maybe TRBD1 (6 bases). The sample was peripheral blood. The DNA for the CDR3 is TGTGCCACCGAGCCAGGGCAACAGGGGAACACTGAAGCTTTCTTT. This encodes CATEPGQQGNTEAFF.